The rows below give T cell receptor beta chains drawn from one sample of a study of cytomegalovirus exposure and HLA in healthy donors. Assay: immunoSEQ multiplex PCR; the TCRdb copy retains only in-frame clones and omits some. This sample yields 150,000 to 200,000 clones, of which about 81% are seen a single time; about 1.2% belongs to the top ten. Sample: PBMCs. The receptors were sampled from a woman younger than 45 in good health and CMV-seronegative. The CDR3 runs from the conserved cysteine through the conserved F or W. A D gene is named only where the DNA matches it firmly. Only some rows state a clone size, as once, few, many or a class for expanded clones.

clone_size: NA; v_call: TRBV6-1; d_call: NA; j_call: TRBJ2-1; cdr3_aa: CASSEPGKIGNEQFF
clone_size: NA; v_call: TRBV2; d_call: NA; j_call: TRBJ2-3; cdr3_aa: CASSVETQYF
clone_size: NA; v_call: TRBV7-2; d_call: NA; j_call: TRBJ2-7; cdr3_aa: CASSWGPYEQYF
clone_size: once; v_call: TRBV18; d_call: NA; j_call: TRBJ1-2; cdr3_aa: CASSTGQPFYGYTF
clone_size: NA; v_call: TRBV27; d_call: NA; j_call: TRBJ1-1; cdr3_aa: CASSLSEVFF
clone_size: NA; v_call: TRBV27; d_call: NA; j_call: TRBJ1-1; cdr3_aa: CASSLDRGWTEAFF
clone_size: NA; v_call: TRBV4-2; d_call: NA; j_call: TRBJ1-2; cdr3_aa: CASSLRVPQPAGGYTF
clone_size: NA; v_call: TRBV27; d_call: NA; j_call: TRBJ1-1; cdr3_aa: CASSPGLMNTEAFF
clone_size: NA; v_call: TRBV19; d_call: NA; j_call: TRBJ1-4; cdr3_aa: CASSIDPSATNEKLFF
clone_size: NA; v_call: TRBV21-1; d_call: NA; j_call: TRBJ1-2; cdr3_aa: CASSKGSGDGGANYGYTF
clone_size: NA; v_call: TRBV29-1; d_call: NA; j_call: TRBJ2-2; cdr3_aa: CSVQGLDTGELFF
clone_size: NA; v_call: TRBV5-1; d_call: TRBD2; j_call: TRBJ2-7; cdr3_aa: CASAGLAGVSYEQYF
clone_size: few; v_call: TRBV30; d_call: TRBD1; j_call: TRBJ2-7; cdr3_aa: CAWDRGSSYEQYF
clone_size: once; v_call: TRBV19; d_call: NA; j_call: TRBJ1-5; cdr3_aa: CATQDRDRGGNQPQHF
clone_size: NA; v_call: TRBV2; d_call: NA; j_call: TRBJ1-5; cdr3_aa: CASSESRAGAYSNQPQHF
clone_size: NA; v_call: TRBV4-1; d_call: NA; j_call: TRBJ2-3; cdr3_aa: CASTQGAPGLTDTQYF
clone_size: NA; v_call: TRBV9; d_call: TRBD2; j_call: TRBJ2-7; cdr3_aa: CASSPLHREGSHEQYF
clone_size: NA; v_call: TRBV6-5; d_call: NA; j_call: TRBJ1-6; cdr3_aa: CASRARGSYNSPLHF
clone_size: NA; v_call: TRBV19; d_call: TRBD1; j_call: TRBJ2-7; cdr3_aa: CATSRRGSEQYF
clone_size: NA; v_call: TRBV7-3; d_call: NA; j_call: TRBJ2-2; cdr3_aa: CASSPTGRGGELFF
clone_size: NA; v_call: TRBV12-2; d_call: NA; j_call: TRBJ1-2; cdr3_aa: CASRLGVSYSNSNYGYTF
clone_size: once; v_call: TRBV2; d_call: NA; j_call: TRBJ2-2; cdr3_aa: CASSGLGRGELFF
clone_size: few; v_call: TRBV7-2; d_call: NA; j_call: TRBJ1-2; cdr3_aa: CASSAQGLTNYGYTF
clone_size: NA; v_call: TRBV11-1; d_call: TRBD1; j_call: TRBJ1-1; cdr3_aa: CASSRTGKTEAFF
clone_size: once; v_call: TRBV5-1; d_call: NA; j_call: TRBJ1-2; cdr3_aa: CASSAPGVYGYTF
clone_size: NA; v_call: TRBV6-1; d_call: TRBD2; j_call: TRBJ2-2; cdr3_aa: CASRVSGGDTGELFF
clone_size: NA; v_call: TRBV2; d_call: NA; j_call: TRBJ1-1; cdr3_aa: CASSEIAGRAEAFF
clone_size: NA; v_call: TRBV5-1; d_call: TRBD1; j_call: TRBJ1-1; cdr3_aa: CASSFGQGAAEAFF
clone_size: NA; v_call: TRBV9; d_call: NA; j_call: TRBJ1-2; cdr3_aa: CASSARRRDYGYTF
clone_size: NA; v_call: TRBV7-3; d_call: TRBD1; j_call: TRBJ2-4; cdr3_aa: CASSLGQGEIQYF
clone_size: NA; v_call: TRBV5-1; d_call: TRBD1; j_call: TRBJ1-3; cdr3_aa: CASSEIGQGTGNTIYF
clone_size: NA; v_call: TRBV5-1; d_call: NA; j_call: TRBJ2-5; cdr3_aa: CASSFDGGGPPVGTQYF
clone_size: NA; v_call: TRBV29-1; d_call: NA; j_call: TRBJ1-1; cdr3_aa: CSVPGKQSMDTEAFF
clone_size: NA; v_call: TRBV9; d_call: NA; j_call: TRBJ2-2; cdr3_aa: CASSVAGNTGELFF
clone_size: NA; v_call: TRBV9; d_call: NA; j_call: TRBJ2-1; cdr3_aa: CASSVASGKIEQFF
clone_size: few; v_call: TRBV5-1; d_call: TRBD2; j_call: TRBJ2-1; cdr3_aa: CASSLGGRAINEQFF
clone_size: NA; v_call: TRBV9; d_call: TRBD1; j_call: TRBJ2-7; cdr3_aa: CASSVGGQSYEQYF
clone_size: NA; v_call: TRBV19; d_call: TRBD2; j_call: TRBJ2-3; cdr3_aa: CASSAPRDGAGRDTQYF
clone_size: NA; v_call: TRBV7-9; d_call: NA; j_call: TRBJ2-5; cdr3_aa: CASLTAGKLGETQYF
clone_size: NA; v_call: TRBV19; d_call: TRBD1; j_call: TRBJ2-7; cdr3_aa: CASSKTGTGAREQYF
clone_size: NA; v_call: TRBV4-2; d_call: NA; j_call: TRBJ2-4; cdr3_aa: CASSQTEGKNIQYF
clone_size: NA; v_call: TRBV27; d_call: TRBD1; j_call: TRBJ2-1; cdr3_aa: CASARTGPYNEQFF
clone_size: NA; v_call: TRBV15; d_call: TRBD1; j_call: TRBJ2-7; cdr3_aa: CATSTDRGPSEQYF
clone_size: few; v_call: TRBV27; d_call: NA; j_call: TRBJ2-7; cdr3_aa: CASSFLLGATHEQYF
clone_size: NA; v_call: TRBV5-1; d_call: TRBD1; j_call: TRBJ2-1; cdr3_aa: CASSLEGQLLSEQFF
clone_size: NA; v_call: TRBV11-2; d_call: NA; j_call: TRBJ1-1; cdr3_aa: CASSRTDDAPGGTEAFF
clone_size: NA; v_call: TRBV30; d_call: NA; j_call: TRBJ2-5; cdr3_aa: CACREIVETQYF
clone_size: few; v_call: TRBV4-1; d_call: NA; j_call: TRBJ1-1; cdr3_aa: CASRGPLQNTEAFF
clone_size: NA; v_call: TRBV6-5; d_call: NA; j_call: TRBJ1-5; cdr3_aa: CASSYLQGSNQPQHF
clone_size: NA; v_call: TRBV6-1; d_call: NA; j_call: TRBJ2-3; cdr3_aa: CASSEWHSSTDTQYF
clone_size: few; v_call: TRBV30; d_call: NA; j_call: TRBJ1-5; cdr3_aa: CAWSVRGEQPQHF
clone_size: NA; v_call: TRBV5-6; d_call: NA; j_call: TRBJ1-3; cdr3_aa: CASRTVSGNTIYF
clone_size: once; v_call: TRBV7-2; d_call: NA; j_call: TRBJ1-3; cdr3_aa: CASSLTTTSGNTIYF
clone_size: NA; v_call: TRBV5-1; d_call: TRBD1; j_call: TRBJ1-2; cdr3_aa: CASIPSPGTGGSGYTF
clone_size: NA; v_call: TRBV6-5; d_call: NA; j_call: TRBJ1-1; cdr3_aa: CASSSSGGIEAFF